The 26 T cell receptor beta chains listed next were all sequenced from one sample in a study of T cell repertoires in cytomegalovirus infection. Their cognate antigens are unknown. Each CDR3 protein is one row after TCRdb ran MiXCR on the reads. Of about 770,000 distinct CDR3 sequences listed, 25% to 30% are singletons. Sequenced material: cultured CD8+ T cells from PBMCs, taken from culture after CMV antigen stimulation. The source is a human donor in good health (CMV status not recorded). Some clones in this sample may be carry-over from other donors' samples.

This clonotype was recorded once. The genes are TRBV4-1 and TRBJ2-1, with a possible D match to TRBD2 (6 bases). Germline values: CDR1 MGHRA, CDR2 YSYEKL. The CDR3 length is 15 residues. Trimming took 4 bases from V and 3 from J, leaving 13 bases between them. In nucleotides, the CDR3 is TGCGCCAGCAGCCTTGGACTAACTGGCTACAATGAGCAGTTCTTC. Its translation is CASSLGLTGYNEQFF.

The rearrangement links TRBV3-1 to TRBJ2-1; 12 nucleotides agree with TRBD2. This CDR3 is built from 16 residues. V lost 4 bases, J lost 8 bases, and 9 bases stayed unmatched. Germline V gene lookup returns CDR1 LGHDT and CDR2 YNNKEL (reference sequence). The CDR3 is CASSPPPSGGAHEQFF. The CDR3 coding sequence is TGTGCCAGCAGCCCGCCCCCTAGCGGGGGGGCGCATGAGCAGTTCTTC.

The sample holds many counts of this clonotype. V usage is TRBV5-1 and J usage is TRBJ2-4; unclear D gene. The CDR3 totals 16 residues. The V and J ends lost 3 bases and 3 bases respectively, with 16 bases between them. Germline V gene sequence: CDR1 SGHRS, CDR2 YFSETQ. CDR3 sequence reads: CASSSREGSDKNIQYF. The CDR3 region has the DNA TGCGCCAGCAGCTCCCGCGAAGGGTCGGACAAAAACATTCAGTACTTC.

J is TRBJ2-5 and V is TRBV29-1; possibly TRBD2 for D (5 bases). CDR1 and CDR2 from the germline V gene are SQVTM and ANQGSEA. The CDR3 spans 14 residues. Trimming removed 3 bases at V and 4 bases at J, with 15 bases between. CDR3 coding DNA: TGCAGCGTTGATCCTGGGGTACGGGGAGAGACCCAGTACTTC. Its protein product is CSVDPGVRGETQYF.

This clonotype was seen ten or more times. V and J are TRBV7-2 and TRBJ2-1; possibly TRBD2 for D (5 bases). V gave up 1 base and J gave up 6 bases, with 10 bases separating them. CDR1 is SGHTA and CDR2 is FQGNSA in the germline V gene. The CDR3 consists of 14 residues. The CDR3 DNA reads as TGTGCCAGCAGCTTAGTCGCGCGGGTCAATGAGCAGTTCTTC. It translates to CASSLVARVNEQFF. Full variable domain (outside the CDR3, taken from reference TRBV7-2 and TRBJ2-1): GAGVSQSPSNKVTEKGKDVELRCDPISGHTALYWYRQSLGQGLEFLIYFQGNSAPDKSGLPSDRFSAERTGGSVSTLTIQRTQQEDSAVYLCASSLVARVNEQFFGPGTRLTVL.

This chain connects TRBV27 to TRBJ2-5; 9 bases are shared with TRBD1. V trimming: 6 bases; J trimming: 4 bases; junction bases outside the gene matches: 3. Germline V gene lookup returns CDR1 MNHEY and CDR2 SMNVEV (reference sequence). This CDR3 is 13 amino acids long. CDR3: CASSSDRGETQYF. The CDR3 nucleotides are TGTGCCAGCAGCTCGGACAGGGGAGAGACCCAGTACTTC.

The chain has TRBV25-1 and TRBJ1-6; D call uncertain. The V gene's germline CDR1 is MGHDK and CDR2 SYGVNS. Trimming took off 2 bases at V and 0 bases at J, with 11 bases between the two ends. The CDR3 is 17 amino acids. The CDR3 sequence: CASSENFTSSYNSPLHF. CDR3 sequence (DNA): TGTGCCAGCAGTGAAAATTTTACGAGCTCCTATAATTCACCCCTCCACTTT.

The CDR3 spells CASSLALQMFRETQYF. The DNA for the CDR3 is TGTGCCAGCAGCTTAGCGCTTCAGATGTTCCGGGAGACCCAGTACTTC. V usage is TRBV7-9 and J usage is TRBJ2-5; no clear D. Germline V gene lookup returns CDR1 SEHNR and CDR2 FQNEAQ (reference sequence). The CDR3 spans 16 residues. V lost 0 bases, J lost 5 bases, and 16 bases lay in between.

A few counts support this clonotype. The V and J genes are TRBV6-5 and TRBJ2-2; D uncertain. The CDR3 length is 11 residues. V was shortened by 5 bases and J by 7 bases, with 5 bases between the two germline ends. Germline CDR1 MNHEY, CDR2 SVGAGI. The CDR3 region has the DNA TGTGCCAGCAGTGCTAACGGGGAGCTGTTTTTT. Translation: CASSANGELFF.

In DNA form, the CDR3 reads TGTGCCAGCAGTTACAACGGGGAAAGTAATGAGCAGTTCTTC. This codes for CASSYNGESNEQFF. This chain connects TRBV6-2 or TRBV6-3 to TRBJ2-1, with D maybe TRBD2 (5 bases). The CDR3 has 14 residues. Germline loops: CDR1 MNHEY, CDR2 SVGEGT. V was cut by 2 bases and J by 7 bases, with 12 bases left in between.

Many counts were recorded for this clonotype. V gene TRBV7-6 combines with J gene TRBJ2-3; D unclear. V was trimmed by 5 bases and J by 2 bases, leaving 14 bases between them. The CDR3 is 15 amino acids. The V gene's germline CDR1 is SGHVS and CDR2 FNYEAQ. The chain's CDR3 is CASSPSDHPTDTQYF. The CDR3 DNA sequence: TGTGCCAGCAGCCCTTCGGACCACCCCACAGATACGCAGTATTTT.

The chain joins TRBV11-1 to TRBJ1-1; D gene unclear. CDR1 is SGHAT, CDR2 FQDESV, per germline (reference sequence). This CDR3 comprises 15 residues. Trimming left V 5 bases short and J 0 bases short, with 13 bases between. The CDR3 DNA reads as TGTGCCAGCAGCCCCGATGCCGGCGTGAACACTGAAGCTTTCTTT. It is translated as CASSPDAGVNTEAFF.

The V call is TRBV27, the J call TRBJ1-4, with TRBD1 identical over 8 bases. Germline CDR1 reads MNHEY; CDR2 reads SMNVEV (reference sequence). J gave up 8 bases and V 7 bases, and 18 bases lay outside the gene matches. CDR3 size: 17 residues. This CDR3 is CASTALWDRTTAEKLFF. CDR3 sequence (DNA): TGTGCCAGCACCGCACTCTGGGACAGGACGACGGCCGAAAAACTGTTTTTT. The complete variable domain, with remaining parts taken from reference TRBV27 and TRBJ1-4, reads EAQVTQNPRYLITVTGKKLTVTCSQNMNHEYMSWYRQDPGLGLRQIYYSMNVEVTDKGDVPEGYKVSRKEKRNFPLILESPSPNQTSLYFCASTALWDRTTAEKLFFGSGTQLSVL.

The V call is TRBV29-1, the J call TRBJ2-1; D could derive from TRBD1 or TRBD2 (5 bases each). CDR1 is SQVTM and CDR2 is ANQGSEA in the germline V gene. The CDR3 has 13 amino acids. The V and J ends lost 5 bases and 8 bases respectively, with 16 bases between them. Written as DNA, the CDR3 is TGCAGCGTTCCGGGACCTAATCCCCATGAGCAGTTCTTC. Its protein is CSVPGPNPHEQFF.

This clonotype appeared a few times. The gene calls are TRBV12-3 or TRBV12-4 and TRBJ2-1; D is unresolved. The length of the CDR3 is 15 residues. Trimming left V 9 bases short and J 0 bases short, with 15 bases between. This CDR3 reads CASLSPFSSYNEQFF. The CDR3 DNA reads as TGTGCCAGTCTTAGCCCTTTTAGCTCCTACAATGAGCAGTTCTTC.

This clonotype was recorded at least ten times. The CDR3 nucleotides are TGTGCCAGCACCCGGCTCCGTACCGGGACTAGCCAGATCCGGTATGAGACCCAGTACTTC. Protein sequence: CASTRLRTGTSQIRYETQYF. The chain has TRBV7-9 and TRBJ2-5; 9 bases fit TRBD2. The CDR3 totals 20 residues. V lost 7 bases, J lost 5 bases, and 26 bases stayed unmatched. Germline V gives CDR1 SEHNR, CDR2 FQNEAQ (reference sequence).

A few counts support this clonotype. The chain is built from TRBV29-1 and TRBJ2-4, with no clear D. Per the germline V gene, CDR1 is SQVTM and CDR2 is ANQGSEA. CDR3 length equals 12 residues. As DNA, the CDR3 is TGCAGTAACTTAAAGGGCCAAAACATTCAGTACTTC. Translation: CSNLKGQNIQYF. Complete variable domain (other parts from reference TRBV29-1 and TRBJ2-4): SAVISQKPSRDICQRGTSLTIQCQVDSQVTMMFWYRQQPGQSLTLIATANQGSEATYESGFVIDKFPISRPNLTFSTLTVSNMSPEDSSIYLCSNLKGQNIQYFGAGTRLSVL.

The chain joins TRBV24-1 to TRBJ2-1; D uncertain. This CDR3 contains 18 residues. Germline assignment: CDR1 KGHDR and CDR2 SFDVKD. V lost 7 bases to trimming and J lost 7 bases, with 28 bases between them. The DNA of the CDR3 is TGTGCCACCAGCGACCCCTTCACCGGGTCCCCGGTGGTGAATGAGCAGTTCTTC. It codes for CATSDPFTGSPVVNEQFF.

The chain carries TRBV13 and TRBJ1-2; D not resolved. The CDR3 totals 15 residues. The V end lost 4 bases, the J end lost 5 bases, and 17 bases lay between the germline ends. Germline V gene sequence: CDR1 PRHDT, CDR2 FYEKMQ (reference sequence). The CDR3 protein is CASSSQSGRQYGYTF. The CDR3 DNA sequence: TGTGCCAGCAGCTCCCAATCGGGCAGGCAATATGGCTACACCTTC.

The sample holds a few counts of this clonotype. The chain recombines TRBV7-8 with TRBJ2-7; D is unclear. V was cut by 3 bases and J by 5 bases, with 17 bases left in between. Germline V gene lookup returns CDR1 SGHVS and CDR2 FQNEAQ. The CDR3 length is 15 residues. The CDR3: CASSFSRSPLHEQYF. CDR3 DNA sequence: TGTGCCAGCAGCTTCTCCCGCTCTCCCCTCCACGAGCAGTACTTC.

This clonotype was seen many times. CDR3 amino acids: CASSFGDTQYF. In DNA, the CDR3 is TGTGCCAGCAGCTTCGGAGATACGCAGTATTTT. The chain joins TRBV12-3 or TRBV12-4 to TRBJ2-3, with no clear D. V lost 6 bases to trimming and J lost 5 bases, with 6 bases between them. This CDR3 spans 11 amino acids.

This clonotype was detected a few times. The chain joins TRBV20-1 to TRBJ2-1; the D gene is possibly TRBD1 (6 bases). The CDR3 spans 23 residues. With 0 bases removed from V and 2 bases from J, the gap between germline ends came to 35 bases. Germline V gene sequence: CDR1 DFQATT, CDR2 SNEGSKA (reference sequence). As DNA, the CDR3 is TGCAGTGCTAGAGATCTAACCCCTCCGTCGACAGGCGCCCTTCTAACCGCCTACAATGAGCAGTTCTTC. Its protein product is CSARDLTPPSTGALLTAYNEQFF.

This clonotype was counted a few times. The V call is TRBV14, the J call TRBJ2-3; 8 bases align to TRBD1. From germline, CDR1 is SGHDN and CDR2 FVKESK. CDR3 length: 16 residues. V dropped 0 bases and J dropped 4; count of bases not matched to a gene: 6. The CDR3 region is CASSQEWTGHADTQYF. The CDR3 bases are TGTGCCAGCAGCCAAGAGTGGACAGGGCACGCAGATACGCAGTATTTT.

This clonotype was seen at least ten times. The chain employs TRBV6-1 and TRBJ1-5; 8 bases match TRBD1. V dropped 10 bases and J dropped 0; count of bases not matched to a gene: 11. The CDR3 extends over 16 amino acids. Germline lookup yields CDR1 MNHNS and CDR2 SASEGT. Written as DNA, the CDR3 is TGTGCCACCAGCGACAGGGGCGACTATAGCAATCAGCCCCAGCATTTT. Translated: CATSDRGDYSNQPQHF.

The chain links TRBV7-9 to TRBJ2-3; 11 nucleotides align to TRBD2. This CDR3 is built from 19 residues. V lost 3 bases to trimming and J lost 2 bases; unmatched junction nucleotides: 13. CDR1 SEHNR and CDR2 FQNEAQ come from the germline V gene (reference sequence). The CDR3 here is CASSLDLGLAGSYTDTQYF. The CDR3 region has the DNA TGTGCCAGCAGCTTGGACCTCGGACTAGCGGGTTCATACACAGATACGCAGTATTTT.

In its sample, this clonotype was seen a few times. The chain has TRBV4-3 and TRBJ1-1, with D perhaps TRBD1 (5 bases). The CDR3 contains 17 residues. V was pared by 1 base and J by 1 base, with 16 bases between. CDR1 and CDR2 (germline): LGHNA, YSLEER. CDR3 in DNA: TGCGCCAGCAGCCAAGCGGTGACGGGGCCGGGGAACACTGAAGCTTTCTTT. As protein: CASSQAVTGPGNTEAFF.